A selection of T cell receptor beta chains follows, all from one sample in a study of T cell responses to AZD1222 COVID-19 vaccine. The data were produced by immunoSEQ multiplex PCR, yet TCRdb's version contains in-frame clones alone and is incomplete. This table holds roughly 110,000 clones, 70% to 90% found once. The material was peripheral blood, obtained 28 days after the second AZD1222 dose. The origin of the receptors is an adult who received the AZD1222 COVID-19 vaccine. The CDR3 runs from the conserved cysteine through the conserved F or W. A D gene is named only where the DNA matches it firmly. A clone size is listed for some rows: how often the clone was seen (once, few, many), or a class if it is expanded.

D	V	J	size	CDR3	DNA
NA	TRBV18	TRBJ1-1	NA	CASSPRAEGEAFF	TGTGCCAGCTCACCCCGGGCCGAAGGAGAAGCTTTCTTT
NA	TRBV10-3	TRBJ1-1	few	CAISEFSGTRHEAFF	TGTGCCATCAGTGAGTTCAGCGGGACGCGACATGAAGCTTTCTTT
NA	TRBV9	TRBJ1-6	NA	CASSVRPVGDSPLHF	TGTGCCAGCAGCGTTAGACCTGTTGGAGATTCACCCCTCCACTTT
TRBD1	TRBV7-2	TRBJ2-1	NA	CASSQTGGANNEQFF	TGTGCCAGCAGCCAGACAGGGGGCGCCAACAATGAGCAGTTCTTC
TRBD2	TRBV3-1/TRBV3-2	TRBJ2-3	NA	CASSQDPASGITDTQYF	TGTGCCAGCAGCCAAGATCCGGCTAGCGGGATCACAGATACGCAGTATTTT
NA	TRBV18	TRBJ1-3	NA	CASSPPTISSGNTIYF	TGTGCCAGCTCGCCACCCACAATTAGCTCTGGAAACACCATATATTTT
NA	TRBV5-1	TRBJ2-7	NA	CASSLGGIYDEQYF	TGCGCCAGCAGCTTGGGAGGTATTTATGACGAGCAGTACTTC
NA	TRBV5-5	TRBJ1-1	NA	CASSLYQGNTEAFF	TGTGCCAGCAGCTTGTATCAGGGTAACACTGAAGCTTTCTTT
NA	TRBV3-1/TRBV3-2	TRBJ2-6	NA	CASSQKGANVLTF	TGTGCCAGCAGCCAGAAGGGGGCCAACGTCCTGACTTTC
NA	TRBV3-1/TRBV3-2	TRBJ2-7	once	CASSQEGGYEQYF	TGTGCCAGCAGCCAAGAAGGGGGTTACGAGCAGTACTTC
TRBD1	TRBV5-6	TRBJ1-5	NA	CASSNTGGNQPQHF	TGTGCCAGCAGCAACACAGGGGGCAATCAGCCCCAGCATTTT
NA	TRBV5-4	TRBJ1-3	NA	CASSLGSPRDPGNTIYF	TGTGCCAGCAGCTTGGGTTCCCCCAGGGACCCTGGAAACACCATATATTTT
NA	TRBV5-1	TRBJ1-1	NA	CASSLGTNQNTEAFF	TGCGCCAGCAGCTTGGGGACGAATCAGAACACTGAAGCTTTCTTT
TRBD1	TRBV19	TRBJ1-5	NA	CASSTLTGGVKPQHF	TGTGCCAGTAGTACTTTAACAGGGGGCGTCAAGCCCCAGCATTTT
NA	TRBV24-1	TRBJ1-2	NA	CATSDPRDDRNYGYTF	TGTGCCACCAGTGACCCCCGGGACGACAGAAACTATGGCTACACCTTC
NA	TRBV11-3	TRBJ2-7	NA	CASSLLDGAYEQYF	TGTGCCAGCAGCTTACTGGACGGTGCCTACGAGCAGTACTTC
NA	TRBV9	TRBJ1-2	NA	CASSVREASWDGYTF	TGTGCCAGCAGCGTTCGGGAGGCCTCTTGGGACGGCTACACCTTC
TRBD1	TRBV7-9	TRBJ2-1	NA	CASSSPLGQGWNEQFF	TGTGCCAGCAGCTCCCCCCTAGGACAGGGATGGAATGAGCAGTTCTTC
NA	TRBV12-3/TRBV12-4	TRBJ2-7	few	CASRQASSYEQYF	TGTGCCAGCAGGCAGGCCAGCTCCTACGAGCAGTACTTC
NA	TRBV6-5	TRBJ2-7	NA	CASSYPGSYEQYF	TGTGCCAGCAGTTACCCGGGCTCCTACGAGCAGTACTTC
NA	TRBV2	TRBJ1-1	NA	CASIQGLTNTEAFF	TGTGCCAGCATCCAAGGGCTGACGAACACTGAAGCTTTCTTT
TRBD1	TRBV6-5	TRBJ1-4	once	CASRVGTGSNEKLFF	TGTGCCAGCAGGGTAGGGACAGGGTCTAATGAAAAACTGTTTTTT
NA	TRBV28	TRBJ1-6	NA	CASSPTYRDSPLHF	TGTGCCAGCAGTCCAACCTACAGGGATTCACCCCTCCACTTT
NA	TRBV20-1	TRBJ1-5	NA	CSASLSPFNQPQHF	TGCAGTGCTAGTTTGAGTCCATTCAATCAGCCCCAGCATTTT
TRBD1	TRBV5-1	TRBJ1-6	NA	CASSPGDSNSPLHF	TGCGCCAGCAGCCCCGGGGACAGTAATTCACCCCTCCACTTT
NA	TRBV19	TRBJ1-6	few	CASSSGRTYSPLHF	TGTGCCAGTAGTTCGGGCAGGACATATTCACCCCTCCACTTT
NA	TRBV11-1	TRBJ2-5	NA	CASSLGSSVRQETQYF	TGTGCCAGCAGCTTAGGGAGCAGTGTAAGGCAAGAGACCCAGTACTTC
TRBD2	TRBV3-1/TRBV3-2	TRBJ2-3	NA	CASSGLAGGATDTQYF	TGTGCCAGCAGCGGACTAGCGGGGGGGGCCACAGATACGCAGTATTTT
NA	TRBV19	TRBJ1-2	NA	CASNREKYGYTF	TGTGCCAGTAACAGGGAGAAGTATGGCTACACCTTC
NA	TRBV27	TRBJ1-6	NA	CASKGFYNSPLHF	TGTGCCAGCAAAGGGTTCTATAATTCACCCCTCCACTTT
TRBD2	TRBV28	TRBJ2-1	NA	CASSLRTSRTYNEQFF	TGTGCCAGCAGTTTGAGGACTAGCAGAACCTACAATGAGCAGTTCTTC
NA	TRBV19	TRBJ2-2	NA	CASKAGGANTGELFF	TGTGCCAGTAAAGCAGGGGGGGCGAACACCGGGGAGCTGTTTTTT